This record looks at one T cell receptor (beta chain) sequence and its context. The CDR3 goes on 3 residues after the read ends, and that part is filled in from the germline J gene. These data originate in a study of Tregs in tolerant kidney transplant recipients. Germline CDR1 and CDR2: LGHNA and YNFKEQ. The CDR3 contains 17 residues. J lost 1 base, V lost 4 bases, and 9 bases had no gene match. Related graft donors supplied nonmyeloablative bone marrow transplants, and mixed chimerism was transient. CD4+CD25+CD127- Tregs, CD4+CD25- non-Tregs, CD4 and CD8 cells were sorted. Generated by immunoSEQ multiplex PCR, the TCRdb table keeps only in-frame clones and is missing some. The data include approximately 24,000 clones; the top ten clones carry around 4%.

Sample: CD4+ T cells from blood (PBMCs), taken 6 months after the transplant. V is TRBV4-2 and J is TRBJ2-3, with 9 bases that match TRBD2. This receptor was obtained from a human patient who received a combined kidney and bone marrow transplant. The graft donor may have given rise to some T cells. The CDR3 loop reads CASSPVAGEMGTDTQYF. CDR3 bases read: TGTGCCAGCAGCCCCGTAGCGGGAGAGATGGGCACAGATACG.